One sample yielded the 27 T cell receptor beta chains listed below, sequenced in a study of blood T cell repertoires in COVID-19. Produced via immunoSEQ multiplex PCR; TCRdb's table is partial and in-frame only. Counted here are fewer than 400,000 clones, about nine tenths occurring once; the ten biggest clones make up 8.5% to 10%. Sequencing was carried out using PBMCs or T cells enriched from blood (not recorded which). All receptors derive from a woman between 18 and 29 years old who had recovered from COVID-19.

This clone occurred once. The chain joins TRBV15 to TRBJ1-3, with D perhaps matching TRBD1 (5 bases). The CDR3 is 17 amino acids. From germline, CDR1 is LNHNV and CDR2 YYDKDF (reference sequence). The V and J ends lost 5 bases and 0 bases respectively, with 17 bases between them. The CDR3 region is CATSPRGRVISGNTIYF. For the CDR3, the DNA is TGTGCCACCAGCCCTCGAGGCAGGGTCATCTCTGGAAACACCATATATTTT.

V gene TRBV3-1 (or the pseudogene TRBV3-2) combines with J gene TRBJ2-7; maybe TRBD2 (6 bases). This CDR3 contains 18 residues. Germline V gene sequence: CDR1 LGHDT, CDR2 YNNKEL (reference sequence). V shed 0 bases and J shed 0 bases, with 18 bases lying between them. As DNA, the CDR3 is TGTGCCAGCAGCCAAGACTTATCCGGGAGCTTCGTCTCCTACGAGCAGTACTTC. Residues: CASSQDLSGSFVSYEQYF.

This sequence joins TRBV18 and TRBJ1-3, with D tentatively TRBD1 (6 bases). Deletions cut 6 bases from V and 3 bases from J, with 24 bases between. CDR3 length: 18 amino acids. CDR1 and CDR2 from the germline V gene are KGHSH and LQKENI. This CDR3 is CASSPNSRGTYDGNTIYF. In DNA form, the CDR3 reads TGTGCCAGCTCCCCAAACAGCAGGGGCACCTATGATGGAAACACCATATATTTT.

The chain joins TRBV9 to TRBJ1-1; D uncertain. The V gene's germline CDR1 is SGDLS and CDR2 YYNGEE. Between the trimmed V and J ends, which lost 3 bases and 1 base, there was a span of 13 bases. The CDR3 totals 15 residues. The DNA for the CDR3 is TGTGCCAGCAGCGCTTACAGAGAAGAGAACACTGAAGCTTTCTTT. It translates to CASSAYREENTEAFF.

The table lists this clone with a count of one. The chain couples TRBV3-1 (or the pseudogene TRBV3-2) to TRBJ2-3, with TRBD1 as a possible D gene (5 bases). The CDR3 runs to 16 residues. V dropped 1 base and J dropped 3 bases, with 14 bases sitting between them. Germline V gives CDR1 LGHDT, CDR2 YNNKEL (reference sequence). The CDR3, as DNA: TGTGCCAGCAGCCAAGCGACAGCAGGTTCTACAGATACGCAGTATTTT. This translates into CASSQATAGSTDTQYF.

About this clone itself: Distinct nucleotide sequences in the sample also encode this CDR3. The CDR3 nucleotides read TGCGCCAGCAGCTTGGGCGGGGGGAGCTCCTACGAGCAGTACTTC. Translation gives CASSLGGGSSYEQYF. The rearrangement uses TRBV5-1 and TRBJ2-7; 8 positions agree with TRBD2. The CDR3 spans 15 residues. Germline V gene data show CDR1 as SGHRS and CDR2 as YFSETQ. Unmatched junction bases numbered 2, after V lost 0 bases and J lost 0 bases.

In DNA form, the CDR3 reads TGCGCCAGCAGCCAATACAGGACCTCTGGGGCCAACGTCCTGACTTTC. It yields the protein CASSQYRTSGANVLTF. This chain links TRBV4-3 with TRBJ2-6; D perhaps matches TRBD1 (5 bases). CDR3 length: 16 amino acids. CDR1 and CDR2 from the germline V gene are LGHNA and YSLEER. V lost 2 bases to trimming and J lost 0 bases, with 8 bases between them.

Notes on this clone: Other DNA variants within this sample encode the same CDR3. The chain is built from TRBV2 and TRBJ1-2; 10 bases agree with TRBD1. V lost 6 bases, J lost 7 bases, and 5 bases stayed unmatched. The germline V gene has CDR1 SNHLY and CDR2 FYNNEI. The CDR3 is 13 amino acids. CDR3 region: CASRGTGVGGYTF. The CDR3 DNA follows: TGTGCCAGCAGAGGGACAGGGGTGGGTGGCTACACCTTC.

V is TRBV2 and J is TRBJ2-2; 10 bases are shared with TRBD1. V trimming: 6 bases; J trimming: 6 bases; junction bases outside the gene matches: 4. Per germline, CDR1 SNHLY and CDR2 FYNNEI. CDR3 length equals 14 residues. Here the CDR3 reads CASSGTGAPGELFF. Written as DNA, the CDR3 is TGTGCCAGCAGCGGGACAGGGGCGCCCGGGGAGCTGTTTTTT.

The chain uses TRBV14 and TRBJ2-5; possible D gene TRBD1, 5 bases. CDR1 SGHDN and CDR2 FVKESK come from the germline V gene. The CDR3 length is 18 residues. The germline V and J ends were trimmed by 4 bases and 0 bases, with 21 bases remaining between them. CDR3 DNA sequence: TGTGCCAGCAGCCTCCTCATAGGCTCCAGGGTCCACCAAGAGACCCAGTACTTC. It encodes CASSLLIGSRVHQETQYF.

The rearrangement links TRBV7-3 to TRBJ2-1; tentatively, D is TRBD2 (6 bases). Trimming cost V 0 bases and J 3 bases, with 9 bases left between them. The CDR3 loop spans 15 amino acids. The germline CDR1 and CDR2 sequences are SGHTA and FQGTGA. CDR3 loop: CASSLTSGLYNEQFF. CDR3 nucleotides: TGTGCCAGCAGCTTAACTAGCGGACTCTACAATGAGCAGTTCTTC. Full variable domain (outside the CDR3, taken from reference TRBV7-3 and TRBJ2-1): GAGVSQTPSNKVTEKGKYVELRCDPISGHTALYWYRQSLGQGPEFLIYFQGTGAADDSGLPNDRFFAVRPEGSVSTLKIQRTERGDSAVYLCASSLTSGLYNEQFFGPGTRLTVL.

This clone was observed once. This chain joins TRBV7-3 and TRBJ1-2; 7 bases agree with TRBD1. Germline V gene data show CDR1 as SGHTA and CDR2 as FQGTGA. V dropped 0 bases and J dropped 1; count of bases not matched to a gene: 2. There are 15 residues in the CDR3. CDR3 DNA sequence: TGTGCCAGCAGCTTAACGGGACAGAATAACTATGGCTACACCTTC. It translates to CASSLTGQNNYGYTF. Looking up the rest from reference TRBV7-3 and TRBJ1-2 gives the full variable domain: GAGVSQTPSNKVTEKGKYVELRCDPISGHTALYWYRQSLGQGPEFLIYFQGTGAADDSGLPNDRFFAVRPEGSVSTLKIQRTERGDSAVYLCASSLTGQNNYGYTFGSGTRLTVV.

V is TRBV18 and J is TRBJ2-7; 9 bases are shared with TRBD1. Germline CDR1 KGHSH, CDR2 LQKENI. The CDR3 loop spans 14 amino acids. The ends lost 6 bases at V and 3 bases at J; junction bases unmatched: 6. The CDR3 sequence is CASSVPGQGYEQYF. The CDR3 coding sequence is TGTGCCAGCTCGGTTCCGGGACAGGGCTACGAGCAGTACTTC.

The chain has TRBV28 and TRBJ1-4, with unresolved D. Trimming stripped 10 bases from V and 4 bases from J, with 10 bases between. The germline V gene has CDR1 MDHEN and CDR2 SYDVKM. The CDR3 runs 12 residues. The CDR3 reads CATRGVNEKLFF. CDR3 coding DNA: TGTGCCACCCGGGGAGTTAATGAAAAACTGTTTTTT.

The gene calls are TRBV19 and TRBJ2-7, with 7 nucleotides matching TRBD1. This CDR3 contains 14 residues. After removal of 2 bases from V and 3 bases from J, the junction contained 4 bases not matched to a gene. Germline V lookup: CDR1 LNHDA, CDR2 SQIVND (reference sequence). CDR3 nucleotides: TGTGCCAGTAGTATAATACGGGACAGCTACGAGCAGTACTTC. Translation gives CASSIIRDSYEQYF.

This clone showed up just once. The CDR3: CASSTNQPQHF. The CDR3 DNA sequence: TGTGCCAGCAGCACAAATCAGCCCCAGCATTTT. The chain is built from TRBV21-1 and TRBJ1-5; TRBD1 is taken as the D call from the table, unchecked against the DNA. TRBV21-1 is reported as a pseudogene. The CDR3 totals 11 residues.

The chain is built from TRBV6-5 and TRBJ2-7; perhaps TRBD1 as D (6 bases). The germline V gene encodes CDR1 MNHEY and CDR2 SVGAGI. Trimming took off 4 bases at V and 0 bases at J, with 16 bases between the two ends. This CDR3 comprises 16 residues. Here the CDR3 reads CASSSNRQVHSYEQYF. CDR3 sequence (DNA): TGTGCCAGCAGTTCGAACCGACAGGTTCACTCCTACGAGCAGTACTTC.

This clone has a single count. An end of the junction differs from the germline gene, which may be a read error. Here the CDR3 reads CASSDSTGAGYTF. Here the CDR3 DNA reads TGTGCCAGCAGTGACTCCACAGGAGCGGGCTACACCTTC. The rearrangement uses TRBV6-5 and TRBJ1-2; a possible D gene is TRBD1 (5 bases). There are 13 residues in the CDR3. The V gene's germline CDR1 is MNHEY and CDR2 SVGAGI.

This chain joins TRBV6-2 or TRBV6-3 and TRBJ2-5, with 10 bases identical to TRBD2. Trimming cost V 0 bases and J 5 bases; bases outside gene matches: 12. Germline assignment: CDR1 MNHEY and CDR2 SVGEGT. This CDR3 has 18 amino acids. CDR3 sequence (DNA): TGTGCCAGCAGTTACTCGAGCGTCGCTAGCGGGAGATTTGAGACCCAGTACTTC. Translation: CASSYSSVASGRFETQYF.

The genes are TRBV19 and TRBJ2-6, with D unresolved. The V end was cut by 2 bases, the J end by 0 bases, with 8 bases between. Germline CDR1 and CDR2: LNHDA and SQIVND (reference sequence). This CDR3 contains 16 residues. This chain's CDR3 is CASSISFDSGANVLTF. CDR3 in DNA: TGTGCCAGTAGTATAAGCTTCGACTCTGGGGCCAACGTCCTGACTTTC. The complete variable domain, with remaining parts taken from reference TRBV19 and TRBJ2-6, reads DGGITQSPKYLFRKEGQNVTLSCEQNLNHDAMYWYRQDPGQGLRLIYYSQIVNDFQKGDIAEGYSVSREKKESFPLTVTSAQKNPTAFYLCASSISFDSGANVLTFGAGSRLTVL.

This chain connects TRBV7-3 to TRBJ1-1; 9 positions agree with TRBD1. The CDR3 is 15 amino acids. Trimming took 3 bases from V and 5 from J; bases not matched to a gene: 7. Germline V CDR1 and CDR2: SGHTA, FQGTGA. DNA of the CDR3: TGTGCCAGCAGCTTGACAGGGGGAATGGGGACTGAAGCTTTCTTT. Protein product: CASSLTGGMGTEAFF.

The rearrangement joins TRBV6-5 to TRBJ1-2; no firm D call. The V end was cut by 6 bases, the J end by 4 bases, with 18 bases between. The CDR3 spans 15 residues. Germline-derived CDR1 and CDR2 are MNHEY and SVGAGI. The CDR3 DNA reads as TGTGCCAGCAGACCCACAGCTTCCCCACTCTATGGCTACACCTTC. This sequence encodes CASRPTASPLYGYTF.

This chain links TRBV7-9 with TRBJ2-7; possible D gene TRBD2, 6 bases. From germline, CDR1 is SEHNR and CDR2 FQNEAQ (reference sequence). The V gene lost 4 bases and the J gene lost 4 bases, with 17 bases spanning the gap. This CDR3 is built from 15 residues. The CDR3 DNA reads TGTGCCAGCAGCTCCGCCGGGACTGAGGGTTACGAGCAGTACTTC. It codes for CASSSAGTEGYEQYF. Complete variable domain (other parts from reference TRBV7-9 and TRBJ2-7): DTGVSQNPRHKITKRGQNVTFRCDPISEHNRLYWYRQTLGQGPEFLTYFQNEAQLEKSRLLSDRFSAERPKGSFSTLEIQRTEQGDSAMYLCASSSAGTEGYEQYFGPGTRLTVT.

V usage is TRBV29-1 and J usage is TRBJ2-5; TRBD1 matches at 9 bases. The CDR3 is made up of 14 amino acids. Trimming took 3 bases from V and 3 from J; bases not matched to a gene: 5. From germline, CDR1 is SQVTM and CDR2 ANQGSEA. CDR3 nucleotides: TGCAGCGTTGATCGGACAGGGGCGAAAGAGACCCAGTACTTC. Its translation is CSVDRTGAKETQYF. The complete variable domain, with remaining parts taken from reference TRBV29-1 and TRBJ2-5, reads SAVISQKPSRDICQRGTSLTIQCQVDSQVTMMFWYRQQPGQSLTLIATANQGSEATYESGFVIDKFPISRPNLTFSTLTVSNMSPEDSSIYLCSVDRTGAKETQYFGPGTRLLVL.

The rearrangement uses TRBV24-1 and TRBJ2-1; 12 bases are a match to TRBD2. Germline loops: CDR1 KGHDR, CDR2 SFDVKD. Germline trimming cut 6 bases from V and 6 bases from J; bases unmatched to any gene: 5. The CDR3 consists of 15 residues. The CDR3 DNA is TGTGCCACCAGTTTGACTAGCGGGAGTTTCAATGAGCAGTTCTTC. Its translation: CATSLTSGSFNEQFF.

This chain uses TRBV20-1 with TRBJ1-2; D ambiguous. Germline lookup yields CDR1 DFQATT and CDR2 SNEGSKA (reference sequence). Trimming stripped 5 bases from V and 6 bases from J, with 10 bases between. This CDR3 spans 11 amino acids. The CDR3 DNA is TGCAGTGCTCTAAGCGGAGATGGCTACACCTTC. Protein sequence: CSALSGDGYTF.

V gene TRBV2 combines with J gene TRBJ2-1; 7 bases line up with TRBD1. The CDR3 contains 14 residues. CDR1 and CDR2 from the germline V gene are SNHLY and FYNNEI. Trimming at V came to 7 bases and at J to 5 bases, leaving 8 bases not matched to a gene. The CDR3 DNA is TGTGCCAGCAAGAGGACAGGTCCCAACAATGAGCAGTTCTTC. Translated, it gives CASKRTGPNNEQFF. Drawing the rest from reference TRBV2 and TRBJ2-1, the complete variable domain is EPEVTQTPSHQVTQMGQEVILRCVPISNHLYFYWYRQILGQKVEFLVSFYNNEISEKSEIFDDQFSVERPDGSNFTLKIRSTKLEDSAMYFCASKRTGPNNEQFFGPGTRLTVL.